These T cell receptor beta chains were read from a single sample in a study of human T cells and chemical hapten exposure. MiXCR was run by TCRdb on the RACE reads, yielding one entry per CDR3 protein. Among roughly 75,000 distinct CDR3 sequences, 8.5% to 10% were seen once, and the ten largest hold about 1.7%. The sample was whole blood. The receptors were sampled from a female donor in good health. Some clones in this sample may be carry-over from other donors' samples. The CDR3 runs from the conserved cysteine through the conserved F or W. Fields, in order: D gene, V gene, clone size, J gene, CDR3 DNA, CDR3 protein. D genes are given only for firm matches. Some rows have no size entry. The others give once, few or many, or a class for an expanded clone.

-,TRBV18,many,TRBJ1-1,TGTGCCAGCTCACCATCGACAGACGAAGCTTTCTTT,CASSPSTDEAFF
-,TRBV5-1,many,TRBJ1-1,TGCGCCAGCAGCTCCCTAAGTGGACAGCCTGAAGCTTTCTTT,CASSSLSGQPEAFF
-,TRBV4-1,few,TRBJ2-3,TGCGCCAGCAGCCAACTAATGCTGGGCGGCACAGATACGCAGTATTTT,CASSQLMLGGTDTQYF
TRBD1,TRBV7-6,many,TRBJ2-3,TGTGCCAGCAGCTTCCTTACAGGGGGCACAGATACGCAGTATTTT,CASSFLTGGTDTQYF
TRBD1,TRBV5-4,few,TRBJ2-7,TGTGCCAGCAGCTGGTCACAGGGGTACGAGCAGTACTTC,CASSWSQGYEQYF
TRBD1,TRBV11-2,-,TRBJ2-5,TGTGCCAGCAGCTTTACCGGGACAGTTGAGACCCAGTACTTC,CASSFTGTVETQYF
-,TRBV2,many,TRBJ2-7,TGTGCCAGCAGTCCGAGCTCCTACGAGCAGTACTTC,CASSPSSYEQYF
-,TRBV24-1,few,TRBJ2-1,TGTGCCACCCCGTTAGGGGGGGGCCCCAATGAGCAGTTCTTC,CATPLGGGPNEQFF
TRBD2,TRBV29-1,few,TRBJ2-7,TGCAGCGCCGCCCCGGGAGGTACCGAGCAGTACTTC,CSAAPGGTEQYF
TRBD1,TRBV20-1,many,TRBJ1-2,TGCAGTGCTAGAGATTCAACAGGGGGTAACTATGGCTACACCTTC,CSARDSTGGNYGYTF
-,TRBV14,-,TRBJ2-1,TGTGCCAGCACTTCCGGCGAACTCGGCAATGAGCAGTTCTTC,CASTSGELGNEQFF
-,TRBV3-1,many,TRBJ1-6,TGTGCCAGCAGCCAAGTCCGGGGACGGTGGAATTCACCCCTCCACTTT,CASSQVRGRWNSPLHF
-,TRBV7-2,few,TRBJ2-5,TGTGCCAGCAGCATACAGGGCAACCAAGAGACCCAGTACTTC,CASSIQGNQETQYF
-,TRBV20-1,few,TRBJ2-1,TGCAGTGCTAGAGACAGGGCTTTCATCTACAATGAGCAGTTCTTC,CSARDRAFIYNEQFF
-,TRBV6-2/TRBV6-3,-,TRBJ2-3,TGTGCCAGCAGTTACTCCCCCGGGAATAGCATAGGAATCGACACAGATACGCAGTATTTT,CASSYSPGNSIGIDTDTQYF
TRBD2,TRBV28,many,TRBJ2-7,TGTGCCAGCAGTTTATTACGGTGGGTCGAGCGGGGTTCCTACGAGCAGTACTTC,CASSLLRWVERGSYEQYF